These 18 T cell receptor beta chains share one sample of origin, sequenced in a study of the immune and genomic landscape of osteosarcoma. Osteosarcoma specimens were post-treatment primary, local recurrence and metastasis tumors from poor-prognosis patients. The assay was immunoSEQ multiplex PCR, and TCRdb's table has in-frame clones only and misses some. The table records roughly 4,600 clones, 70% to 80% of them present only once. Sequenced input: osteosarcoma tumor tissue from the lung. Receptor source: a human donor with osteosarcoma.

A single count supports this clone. The CDR3 nucleotides are TGCGCCAGCAGCCAAGATGGGTTAGCGGGAGACCAAGATACGCAGTATTTT. Encoded protein: CASSQDGLAGDQDTQYF. V gene TRBV4-3 combines with J gene TRBJ2-3, with 9 positions matching TRBD2. This CDR3 spans 17 amino acids. In germline, CDR1 is LGHNA, CDR2 YSLEER. V was clipped by 0 bases and J by 5 bases; unmatched bases: 9.

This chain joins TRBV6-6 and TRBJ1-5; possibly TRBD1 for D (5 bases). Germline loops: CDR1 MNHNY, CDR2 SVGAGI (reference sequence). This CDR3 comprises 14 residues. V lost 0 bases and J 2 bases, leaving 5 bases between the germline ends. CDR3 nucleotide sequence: TGTGCCAGCAGTTACTCAGGGGGCAATCAGCCCCAGCATTTT. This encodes CASSYSGGNQPQHF.

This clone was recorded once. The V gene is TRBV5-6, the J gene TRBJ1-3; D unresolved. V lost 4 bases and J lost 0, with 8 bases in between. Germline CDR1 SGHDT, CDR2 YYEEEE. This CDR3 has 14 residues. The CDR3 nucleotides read TGTGCCAGCAGCCTGCCAGCCTCTGGAAACACCATATATTTT. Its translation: CASSLPASGNTIYF.

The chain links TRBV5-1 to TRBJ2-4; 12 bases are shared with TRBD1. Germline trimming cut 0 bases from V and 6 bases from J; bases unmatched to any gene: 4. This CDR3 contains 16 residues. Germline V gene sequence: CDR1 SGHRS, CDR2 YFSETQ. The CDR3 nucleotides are TGCGCCAGCAGCTTGGATGGGACAGGGGGCGGAAACATTCAGTACTTC. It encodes CASSLDGTGGGNIQYF.

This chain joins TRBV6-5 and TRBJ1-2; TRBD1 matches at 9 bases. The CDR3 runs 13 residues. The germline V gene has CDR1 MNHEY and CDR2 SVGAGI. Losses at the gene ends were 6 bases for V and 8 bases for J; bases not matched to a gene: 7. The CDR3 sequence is CASRLGQGGGYTF. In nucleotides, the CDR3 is TGTGCCAGCAGACTGGGACAGGGCGGCGGCTACACCTTC.

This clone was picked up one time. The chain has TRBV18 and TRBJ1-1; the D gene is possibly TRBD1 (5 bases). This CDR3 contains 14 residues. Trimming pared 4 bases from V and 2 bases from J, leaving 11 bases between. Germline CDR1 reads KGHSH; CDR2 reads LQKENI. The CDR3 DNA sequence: TGTGCCAGCTCACTTGGGGCGGATAACACTGAAGCTTTCTTT. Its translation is CASSLGADNTEAFF.

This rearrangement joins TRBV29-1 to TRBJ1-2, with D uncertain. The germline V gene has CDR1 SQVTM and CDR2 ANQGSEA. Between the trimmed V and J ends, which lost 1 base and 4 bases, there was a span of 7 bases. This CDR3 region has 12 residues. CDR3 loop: CSVEGWPYGYTF. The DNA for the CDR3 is TGCAGCGTTGAAGGGTGGCCCTATGGCTACACCTTC.

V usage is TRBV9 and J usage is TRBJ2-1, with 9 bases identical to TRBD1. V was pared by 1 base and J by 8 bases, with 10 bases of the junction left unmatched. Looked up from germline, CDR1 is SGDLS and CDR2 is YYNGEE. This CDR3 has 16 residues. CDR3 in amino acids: CASSVSRDREFYEQFF. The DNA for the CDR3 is TGTGCCAGCAGCGTATCCAGGGACAGGGAGTTCTATGAGCAGTTCTTC.

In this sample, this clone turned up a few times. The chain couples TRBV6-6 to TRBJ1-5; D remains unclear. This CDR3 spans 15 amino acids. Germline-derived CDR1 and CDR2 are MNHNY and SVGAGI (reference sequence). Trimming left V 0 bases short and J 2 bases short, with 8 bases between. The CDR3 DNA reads TGTGCCAGCAGTTACTCGGGCGGGGGCAATCAGCCCCAGCATTTT. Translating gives CASSYSGGGNQPQHF.

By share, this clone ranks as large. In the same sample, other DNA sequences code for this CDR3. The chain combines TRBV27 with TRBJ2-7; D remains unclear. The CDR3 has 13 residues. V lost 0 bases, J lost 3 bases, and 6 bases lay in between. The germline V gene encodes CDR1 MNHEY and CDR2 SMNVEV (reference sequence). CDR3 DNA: TGTGCCAGCAGTTTATCGAGTGGCTACGAGCAGTACTTC. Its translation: CASSLSSGYEQYF.

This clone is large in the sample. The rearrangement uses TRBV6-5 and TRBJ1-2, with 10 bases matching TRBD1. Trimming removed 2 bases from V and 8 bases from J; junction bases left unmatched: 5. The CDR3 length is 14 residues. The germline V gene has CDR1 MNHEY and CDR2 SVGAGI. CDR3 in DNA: TGTGCCAGCAGTTACGGGGGACAGGGGTACGGCTACACCTTC. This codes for CASSYGGQGYGYTF.

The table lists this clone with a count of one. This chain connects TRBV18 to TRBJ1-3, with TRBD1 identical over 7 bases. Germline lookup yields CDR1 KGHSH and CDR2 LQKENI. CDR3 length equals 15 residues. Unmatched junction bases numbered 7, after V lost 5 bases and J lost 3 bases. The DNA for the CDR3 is TGTGCCAGCTCAACCGGGACAGATTTTGGAAACACCATATATTTT. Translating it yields CASSTGTDFGNTIYF.

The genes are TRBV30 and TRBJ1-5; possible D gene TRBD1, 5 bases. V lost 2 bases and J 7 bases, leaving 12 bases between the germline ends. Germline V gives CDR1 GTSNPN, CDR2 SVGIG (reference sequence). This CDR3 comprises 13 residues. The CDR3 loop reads CAWSQQGSQPQHF. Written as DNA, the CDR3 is TGTGCCTGGAGTCAGCAGGGTTCCCAGCCCCAGCATTTT.

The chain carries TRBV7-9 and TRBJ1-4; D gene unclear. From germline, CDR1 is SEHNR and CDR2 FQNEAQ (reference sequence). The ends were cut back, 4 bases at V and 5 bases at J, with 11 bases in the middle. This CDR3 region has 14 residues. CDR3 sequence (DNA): TGTGCCAGCAGCTCTATGACGGGGAATGAAAAACTGTTTTTT. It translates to CASSSMTGNEKLFF.

The CDR3 protein is CSVEDPIGNEQYF. CDR3 DNA: TGCAGCGTTGAAGATCCGATTGGGAACGAGCAGTACTTC. This chain links TRBV29-1 with TRBJ2-7; no firm D call. V was clipped by 0 bases and J by 5 bases, with 11 bases between them. Germline V lookup: CDR1 SQVTM, CDR2 ANQGSEA. The CDR3 has 13 residues.

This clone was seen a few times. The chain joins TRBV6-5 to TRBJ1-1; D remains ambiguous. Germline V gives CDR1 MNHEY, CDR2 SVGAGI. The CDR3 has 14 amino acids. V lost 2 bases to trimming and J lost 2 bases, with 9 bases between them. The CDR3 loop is CASSYGQTNTEAFF. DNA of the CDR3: TGTGCCAGCAGTTACGGCCAGACAAACACTGAAGCTTTCTTT.

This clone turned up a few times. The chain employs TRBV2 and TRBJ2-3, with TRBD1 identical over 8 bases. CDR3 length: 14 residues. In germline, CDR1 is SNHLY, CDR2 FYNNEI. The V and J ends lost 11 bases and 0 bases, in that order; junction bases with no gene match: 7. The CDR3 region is CADRGGLSTDTQYF. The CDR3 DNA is TGTGCCGACAGGGGCGGCCTTAGCACAGATACGCAGTATTTT.

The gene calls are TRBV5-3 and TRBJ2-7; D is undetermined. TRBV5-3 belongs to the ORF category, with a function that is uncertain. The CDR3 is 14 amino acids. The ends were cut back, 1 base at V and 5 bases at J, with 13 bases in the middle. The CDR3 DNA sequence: TGTGCCAGAAGCTTGTTGGGTGTCTTCAACGAGCAGTACTTC. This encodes CARSLLGVFNEQYF.